This record looks at one TCR beta chain sequence and its context. Its antigen remains unknown. Among the 100 to 150 subjects of the validation cohort, separate from the roughly 730-subject first cohort, were the donors. V shed 6 bases and J shed 0 bases, with 9 bases lying between them. Looked up from germline, CDR1 is MDHEN and CDR2 is SYDVKM. This CDR3 has 13 amino acids. The sample comes from a study of cytomegalovirus exposure and HLA in healthy donors. Study-wide points: Reportedly, cytomegalovirus status was diagnosed with high sensitivity and specificity. Overall, approximately 180 TCR beta chains were annotated as cytomegalovirus-associated.

Profiled with immunoSEQ multiplex PCR; TCRdb holds only in-frame clones, not every one. Found here are 60,000 to 65,000 clones, about 95% of them singletons; the top ten hold 5.8%. This chain connects TRBV28 to TRBJ2-7; no reliable D call. The sequenced material came from PBMCs. The receptor's source is a woman in her late teens or twenties in good health and CMV-seropositive. The CDR3 sequence: CASRVTYSYEQYF. CDR3 nucleotides: TGTGCCAGCAGGGTGACATACTCCTACGAGCAGTACTTC.